The 4 T cell receptor beta chains reported below all come from one sample, sequenced in a study of OX40 agonist ivuxolimab in advanced cancers. Clones were read by immunoSEQ multiplex PCR, and TCRdb kept only the in-frame ones, dropping some. The data hold about 76,000 clones, with about 87% observed a single time. The sequenced sample was CD4+ or CD8+ T cells sorted from blood, obtained in a trial of the OX40 agonist ivuxolimab. The source is an adult with an advanced solid tumor such as melanoma, head and neck, liver or kidney cancer.

This chain links TRBV7-2 with TRBJ2-3; 8 bases match TRBD1. This CDR3 has 15 residues. Germline CDR1 SGHTA, CDR2 FQGNSA. V trimming: 1 base; J trimming: 3 bases; junction bases outside the gene matches: 3. CDR3 sequence: CASSLVGQGTDTQYF. In DNA, the CDR3 is TGTGCCAGCAGCTTAGTAGGACAGGGAACAGATACGCAGTATTTT.

The chain joins TRBV5-1 to TRBJ1-3; 9 bases are a match to TRBD1. Germline V gene lookup returns CDR1 SGHRS and CDR2 YFSETQ. Trimming cost V 2 bases and J 2 bases; bases outside gene matches: 11. This CDR3 is 18 amino acids long. Here the CDR3 reads CASSFGWLRQGAGNTIYF. The CDR3 DNA sequence: TGCGCCAGCAGCTTCGGATGGCTGAGACAGGGGGCTGGAAACACCATATATTTT.

This clone was seen just once. The chain recombines TRBV9 with TRBJ2-1, with 10 bases fitting TRBD1. The ends lost 0 bases at V and 3 bases at J; junction bases unmatched: 3. From germline, CDR1 is SGDLS and CDR2 YYNGEE. The CDR3 length is 16 residues. This chain's CDR3 is CASSVAGQGVYNEQFF. Here the CDR3 DNA reads TGTGCCAGCAGCGTAGCCGGACAGGGGGTCTACAATGAGCAGTTCTTC. The variable domain in full, completed from reference TRBV9 and TRBJ2-1, reads DSGVTQTPKHLITATGQRVTLRCSPRSGDLSVYWYQQSLDQGLQFLIQYYNGEERAKGNILERFSAQQFPDLHSELNLSSLELGDSALYFCASSVAGQGVYNEQFFGPGTRLTVL.

The CDR3 region has the DNA TGTGCCAGCAGCGTCCCTCTACCTAGCACAGATACGCAGTATTTT. Protein product: CASSVPLPSTDTQYF. The V call is TRBV13, the J call TRBJ2-3; D unclear. The CDR3 is 15 amino acids. V lost 5 bases to trimming and J lost 0 bases, with 12 bases between them. From germline, CDR1 is PRHDT and CDR2 FYEKMQ (reference sequence).